The 8 T cell receptor beta chains given below trace back to one sample, sequenced in a study of T cells after yellow fever vaccination. In TCRdb, the 5' RACE reads were re-called with MiXCR into one record per CDR3 protein. The data show hundreds of thousands of distinct CDR3 sequences, around an eighth seen once. The specimen was PBMCs, collected on the day of the yellow fever booster vaccination. The receptors come from a man younger than 40 who received the YFV17D yellow fever vaccine.

In its sample, this clonotype was seen many times. The V call is TRBV5-6, the J call TRBJ2-1; possible D gene TRBD2, 6 bases. The germline V gene has CDR1 SGHDT and CDR2 YYEEEE. Trimming took off 0 bases at V and 7 bases at J, with 8 bases between the two ends. The CDR3 has 13 amino acids. This CDR3 reads CASSLGRGNEQFF. As DNA, the CDR3 is TGTGCCAGCAGCTTGGGGAGGGGTAATGAGCAGTTCTTC.

The chain carries TRBV6-1 and TRBJ2-7; tentatively, D is TRBD2 (5 bases). The CDR3 sequence is 14 residues long. Trimming left V 7 bases short and J 0 bases short, with 13 bases between. Looked up from germline, CDR1 is MNHNS and CDR2 is SASEGT. The CDR3 nucleotides read TGTGCCAGCACCAGAGGGCGAAGCTCCTACGAGCAGTACTTC. It specifies CASTRGRSSYEQYF.

The chain employs TRBV7-9 and TRBJ1-2, with D perhaps matching TRBD1 (5 bases). Per germline, CDR1 SEHNR and CDR2 FQNEAQ (reference sequence). The CDR3 runs 14 residues. Trimming took off 2 bases at V and 6 bases at J, with 13 bases between the two ends. The CDR3 loop reads CASSLTGPRDGYTF. CDR3 in DNA: TGTGCCAGCAGCTTAACGGGGCCTCGGGATGGCTACACCTTC.

This clonotype showed up many times. The chain links TRBV7-2 to TRBJ2-7; no reliable D call. Trimming shortened V by 5 bases and J by 1 base, and 6 bases separated the two germline ends. The germline CDR1 and CDR2 sequences are SGHTA and FQGNSA. The CDR3 totals 12 residues. CDR3 protein: CASSLTSYEQYF. In nucleotides, the CDR3 is TGTGCCAGCAGCCTGACTTCCTACGAGCAGTACTTC.

This clonotype was detected only a few times. J is TRBJ1-5 and V is TRBV6-2 or TRBV6-3, with D unresolved. V lost 0 bases and J 6 bases, leaving 12 bases between the germline ends. From germline, CDR1 is MNHEY and CDR2 SVGEGT. The CDR3 is 15 amino acids. The CDR3 region is CASSYSDPAGQPQHF. Here the CDR3 DNA reads TGTGCCAGCAGTTACTCGGACCCGGCCGGTCAGCCCCAGCATTTT.

The J gene is TRBJ1-5, the V gene TRBV7-8, with a weak D call TRBD1 (6 bases). Germline CDR1 is SGHVS and CDR2 is FQNEAQ. The CDR3 covers 14 residues. Trimming took 5 bases from V and 8 from J, leaving 16 bases between them. The CDR3 is CASSPRARGEPQHF. The CDR3 DNA is TGTGCCAGCAGCCCTAGAGCCAGGGGTGAGCCCCAGCATTTT.

This clonotype showed up many times. The chain links TRBV27 to TRBJ2-5, with a possible D match to TRBD1 (6 bases). There are 14 residues in the CDR3. Germline V gene lookup returns CDR1 MNHEY and CDR2 SMNVEV (reference sequence). Trimming left V 3 bases short and J 2 bases short, with 10 bases between. CDR3 residues: CASSFRGRQETQYF. The CDR3 region has the DNA TGTGCCAGCAGTTTCAGGGGTCGACAAGAGACCCAGTACTTC.

The genes are TRBV5-1 and TRBJ2-3; D may be TRBD2 (6 bases). Per the germline V gene, CDR1 is SGHRS and CDR2 is YFSETQ. Trimming stripped 0 bases from V and 4 bases from J, with 15 bases between. The CDR3 has 16 amino acids. In nucleotides, the CDR3 is TGCGCCAGCAGCTTGGGGATCGGGAGCACAGCAGATACGCAGTATTTT. This sequence encodes CASSLGIGSTADTQYF.